Listed below are T cell receptor beta chains from one sample, sequenced in a study of blood T cell repertoires in COVID-19. Using immunoSEQ multiplex PCR, the repertoire was profiled, and TCRdb retains in-frame clones only, with some absent. This table holds about 300,000 clones, about 87% found once. Input material: peripheral blood. These receptors all stem from a woman in her 30s who had recovered from COVID-19. CDR3s include the opening cysteine and the closing phenylalanine or tryptophan. Each record gives: clone size, J gene, D gene, V gene, CDR3 protein, CDR3 DNA. The D gene is left open where the match is weak. Size is stated for part of the rows, as once, few or many counts, or as a class when the clone is expanded.

>-|TRBJ2-2|TRBD1|TRBV5-1
CASSLGRTGYSGELFF
TGCGCCAGCAGCTTGGGTCGGACAGGGTATTCCGGGGAGCTGTTTTTT
>few|TRBJ2-7|-|TRBV7-2
CASIPVFKREPSSEQYF
TGTGCCAGCATCCCGGTTTTTAAACGGGAGCCCTCCTCCGAGCAGTACTTC
>-|TRBJ2-3|-|TRBV7-9
CASSPTPSRDTQYF
TGTGCCAGCAGCCCCACCCCGTCTAGAGATACGCAGTATTTT
>-|TRBJ2-7|-|TRBV30
CAWSVLDTNEQYF
TGTGCCTGGAGTGTCCTGGACACGAACGAGCAGTACTTC
>-|TRBJ1-1|TRBD1|TRBV4-2
CASSQQTGQSAVAFF
TGTGCCAGCAGCCAACAAACGGGACAGTCCGCCGTAGCTTTCTTT
>-|TRBJ2-3|-|TRBV2
CASSAQGTNTDTQYF
TGTGCCAGCAGTGCCCAGGGGACGAACACAGATACGCAGTATTTT
>-|TRBJ2-2|TRBD1|TRBV7-3
CASSFTGTGALRTGELFF
TGTGCCAGCAGCTTTACCGGGACAGGGGCCCTTCGGACCGGGGAGCTGTTTTTT
>-|TRBJ2-2|-|TRBV5-1
CASSLSQTGELFF
TGCGCCAGCAGCTTGAGCCAAACCGGGGAGCTGTTTTTT
>-|TRBJ2-1|TRBD2|TRBV6-1
CASSEFPTSGVNEQFF
TGTGCCAGCAGTGAATTCCCGACTAGCGGGGTCAATGAGCAGTTCTTC
>-|TRBJ2-2|-|TRBV15
CATSRVGGADTGELFF
TGTGCCACCAGCAGAGTAGGAGGGGCGGACACCGGGGAGCTGTTTTTT
>-|TRBJ1-2|-|TRBV10-3
CAISVGSYGYTF
TGTGCCATCAGTGTCGGTTCCTATGGCTACACCTTC
>few|TRBJ2-3|TRBD2|TRBV30
CAWMTAGADTQYF
TGTGCCTGGATGACCGCGGGGGCAGATACGCAGTATTTT
>few|TRBJ2-3|-|TRBV7-6
CASSLDLSLVADTQYF
TGTGCCAGCAGCTTAGATTTGAGTTTGGTGGCAGATACGCAGTATTTT
>-|TRBJ1-5|-|TRBV9
CASSSTGSSNQPQHF
TGTGCCAGCAGCTCAACAGGTTCTAGCAATCAGCCCCAGCATTTT
>-|TRBJ1-2|-|TRBV27
CASSSLEGTRGSYGYTF
TGTGCCAGCAGTTCCCTGGAGGGCACGCGGGGGTCCTATGGCTACACCTTC
>-|TRBJ2-1|TRBD2|TRBV28
CASSSPGTSGGLNNEQFF
TGTGCCAGCAGTTCGCCCGGGACTAGCGGGGGCCTAAACAATGAGCAGTTCTTC
>-|TRBJ1-2|TRBD1|TRBV5-1
CASSLEVTGGLGYTF
TGCGCCAGCAGCTTGGAGGTGACAGGGGGCCTTGGCTACACCTTC
>many|TRBJ2-7|-|TRBV18
CASSPGYGTNTYEQYF
TGTGCCAGCTCACCAGGGTACGGAACTAATACCTACGAGCAGTACTTC
>-|TRBJ1-2|-|TRBV19
CASTRQGYGYTF
TGTGCCAGTACACGCCAGGGCTATGGCTACACCTTC
>-|TRBJ2-7|-|TRBV5-1
CASSLRSYPYEQYF
TGCGCCAGCAGCCTAAGATCCTATCCCTACGAGCAGTACTTC
>-|TRBJ2-2|-|TRBV10-3
CAISLPGTGELFF
TGTGCCATCAGCCTACCAGGCACCGGGGAGCTGTTTTTT
>few|TRBJ2-5|-|TRBV9
CASSHPDRQETQYF
TGTGCCAGCAGCCACCCGGACAGACAAGAGACCCAGTACTTC
>once|TRBJ2-7|-|TRBV9
CASSVRDASEQYF
TGTGCCAGCAGCGTACGTGATGCGTCCGAGCAGTACTTC
>few|TRBJ2-3|-|TRBV18
CASSLSGTSTDTQYF
TGTGCCAGCTCTTTATCAGGAACTAGCACAGATACGCAGTATTTT
>few|TRBJ1-3|-|TRBV7-2
CASSLYGTLSSGNTIYF
TGTGCCAGCAGCTTATACGGGACACTTAGCTCTGGAAACACCATATATTTT
>-|TRBJ2-3|TRBD2|TRBV5-1
CASSLATRAGGTDTQYF
TGCGCCAGCAGCTTGGCAACCCGAGCGGGGGGCACAGATACGCAGTATTTT
>-|TRBJ2-1|-|TRBV7-2
CASSFRREDEQFF
TGTGCCAGCAGCTTTCGCAGGGAGGATGAGCAGTTCTTC
>-|TRBJ2-1|-|TRBV11-2
CATGSTGNNEQFF
TGTGCCACAGGATCGACAGGTAACAATGAGCAGTTCTTC
>-|TRBJ1-4|-|TRBV28
CASSWGGGTNEKLFF
TGTGCCAGCAGTTGGGGCGGTGGAACTAATGAAAAACTGTTTTTT
>-|TRBJ2-5|-|TRBV5-1
CASSPPAGGQETQYF
TGCGCCAGCAGCCCCCCAGCGGGCGGGCAAGAGACCCAGTACTTC
>-|TRBJ2-7|TRBD1|TRBV11-2
CASSTTGADEQYF
TGTGCCAGCAGTACGACAGGGGCGGACGAGCAGTACTTC
>-|TRBJ1-1|-|TRBV18
CASSPTGMNTEAFF
TGTGCCAGCTCACCAACGGGTATGAACACTGAAGCTTTCTTT
>few|TRBJ2-3|TRBD2|TRBV3-1/TRBV3-2
CASSRTSGADTQYF
TGTGCCAGCAGCCGGACTAGCGGGGCAGATACGCAGTATTTT
>-|TRBJ2-1|-|TRBV29-1
CSVGLGVASSYNEQFF
TGCAGCGTTGGCCTCGGGGTTGCAAGCTCCTACAATGAGCAGTTCTTC
>-|TRBJ2-7|TRBD1|TRBV7-2
CASSSPRDRGNDEQYF
TGTGCCAGCAGCTCGCCTCGGGACAGGGGAAATGACGAGCAGTACTTC
>-|TRBJ2-3|TRBD2|TRBV27
CASSLWEGTQYF
TGTGCCAGCAGTTTATGGGAGGGCACGCAGTATTTT
>-|TRBJ2-1|TRBD1|TRBV9
CASSTRQGQYNEQFF
TGTGCCAGCAGCACAAGACAGGGGCAATACAATGAGCAGTTCTTC
>-|TRBJ1-1|TRBD1|TRBV6-5
CASSKSPDRALEAFF
TGTGCCAGCAGTAAGAGCCCAGACAGGGCCCTTGAAGCTTTCTTT
>-|TRBJ1-1|TRBD1|TRBV11-2
CASSRQGENTEAFF
TGTGCCAGCAGCCGACAGGGGGAGAACACTGAAGCTTTCTTT